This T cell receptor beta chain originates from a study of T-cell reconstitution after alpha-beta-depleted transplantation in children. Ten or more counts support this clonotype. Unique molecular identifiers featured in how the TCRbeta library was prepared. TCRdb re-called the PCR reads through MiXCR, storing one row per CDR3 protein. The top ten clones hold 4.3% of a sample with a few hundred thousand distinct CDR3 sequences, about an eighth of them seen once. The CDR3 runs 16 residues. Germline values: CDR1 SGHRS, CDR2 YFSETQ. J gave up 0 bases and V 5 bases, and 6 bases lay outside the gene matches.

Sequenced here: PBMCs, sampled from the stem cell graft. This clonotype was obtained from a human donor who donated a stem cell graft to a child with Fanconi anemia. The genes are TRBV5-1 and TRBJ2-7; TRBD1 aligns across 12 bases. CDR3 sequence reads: CASSPLGQGASYEQYF. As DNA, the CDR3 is TGCGCCAGCAGTCCGCTGGGACAGGGGGCCTCCTACGAGCAGTACTTC. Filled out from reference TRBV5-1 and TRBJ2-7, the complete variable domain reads KAGVTQTPRYLIKTRGQQVTLSCSPISGHRSVSWYQQTPGQGLQFLFEYFSETQRNKGNFPGRFSGRQFSNSRSEMNVSTLELGDSALYLCASSPLGQGASYEQYFGPGTRLTVT.